The entry below describes one T cell receptor beta chain. Researchers sorted participants into cohorts using their self-reported clinical history. The CDR3 is made up of 16 amino acids. J lost 0 bases, V lost 10 bases, and 10 bases had no gene match. Per the germline V gene, CDR1 is LNHDA and CDR2 is SQIVND (reference sequence). This specimen comes from a study of blood T cell repertoires in COVID-19. Study in general: Sites in the United States, Italy and Spain provided acute and convalescent COVID-19 samples.

The repertoire was sequenced with immunoSEQ multiplex PCR; TCRdb's copy has only in-frame clones and lacks some. This table has over 350,000 clones, approximately 90% appearing once. The rearrangement uses TRBV19 and TRBJ2-5; 11 bases agree with TRBD1. The sample taken for sequencing was PBMCs or T cells enriched from blood (not recorded which). The sequence was obtained from a woman aged 18-30 years with acute COVID-19. CDR3 DNA: TGTGCCACAACTACCGGGACAGGGGGGCACCAAGAGACCCAGTACTTC. This sequence encodes CATTTGTGGHQETQYF.